These T cell receptor beta chains were read from a single sample in a study of PD-1 blockade in classical Hodgkin lymphoma. The data were produced by immunoSEQ multiplex PCR, yet TCRdb's version contains in-frame clones alone and is incomplete. The table lists 3,500 to 4,500 clones, 50% to 75% of them singletons. The material sequenced was CD8+ T cells from blood, taken before the fourth cycle of nivolumab. The source is a human donor with classical Hodgkin lymphoma. Both conserved end residues are trimmed from each CDR3.

v_gene	j_gene	CDR3aa
TRBV5-1	TRBJ2-4	ASSLFWGTKNIQY
TRBV4-2	TRBJ2-1	ASSLGGDEQF
TRBV7-9	TRBJ1-1	ASSLTGGHTEAF
TRBV28	TRBJ2-1	ASRPPHPEDEQF
TRBV29-1	TRBJ2-1	SVEGTEIVYNNEQF
TRBV5-4	TRBJ2-7	ASSFAGSYEQY
TRBV27	TRBJ2-1	ASTNQGNEQF
TRBV5-6	TRBJ2-5	ASSSRDRVQETQY
TRBV27	TRBJ1-4	ASSSTLQSNEKLF
TRBV5-4	TRBJ1-2	ASSQDLAEATVPYGYT
TRBV15	TRBJ2-1	ATSRERDYHNEQF
TRBV12-2	TRBJ1-6	ASRFIGGGGQGFYDNSPLH
TRBV5-6	TRBJ2-7	ASSLFDSGYEQY
TRBV6-8	TRBJ1-2	ASSDTAGNYGYT
TRBV29-1	TRBJ2-7	SVEVRTSGRSNEQY
TRBV6-5	TRBJ2-5	ASLAGRGETQY
TRBV11-3	TRBJ2-1	ASSLELAAGEQF
TRBV6-5	TRBJ2-1	ASRRRQGIDNEQF
TRBV2	TRBJ2-2	ASSERQGNTGELF
TRBV7-3	TRBJ2-2	ASSLDRIKAGELF
TRBV4-3	TRBJ1-4	ASSQTTGYTNEKLF
TRBV7-9	TRBJ2-5	ASSTVRHRDQETQY
TRBV5-8	TRBJ1-6	ASSLGGTMDSPLH
TRBV27	TRBJ2-7	ASSAQGLAGGREQY
TRBV15	TRBJ2-1	ATSRRLVIPNEQF
TRBV19	TRBJ1-4	ASIPTGGDPFEKLF
TRBV19	TRBJ1-2	ASSISSSNYGYT
TRBV7-6	TRBJ1-1	ASSSSWHIDGNTEAF
TRBV7-9	TRBJ2-3	ASSSPRASGGADTQY
TRBV5-6	TRBJ2-1	ASSRQGLTAF
TRBV11-3	TRBJ1-6	ASSSKRQGGPHSPLH
TRBV7-6	TRBJ2-3	ASSLGDYVSTDTQY
TRBV11-3	TRBJ2-1	ASSSRGGGPYNEQF
TRBV6-6	TRBJ1-2	ASSYSDRTFYGYT
TRBV7-9	TRBJ2-7	ASSDPDSYEQY
TRBV4-1	TRBJ1-1	ASSQLTGGYTEAF
TRBV7-3	TRBJ2-5	ASSLGLRETQY
TRBV7-8	TRBJ1-5	ASSLGRVNNQPQH
TRBV5-5	TRBJ2-7	ASSQEPGFTSAEQY
TRBV7-9	TRBJ2-1	ASSLASTGYEQF
TRBV10-3	TRBJ2-7	AISEFGNERASEQY
TRBV4-2	TRBJ1-5	ASSQELPGHQPQH
TRBV7-9	TRBJ1-3	ASSEDRAEGNTIY
TRBV27	TRBJ2-7	ASSLSTYSYEQY
TRBV19	TRBJ1-2	ASSISGLPNYGYT
TRBV28	TRBJ1-2	ASSLFAGSSYGYT
TRBV7-9	TRBJ1-5	ASSLGVWAGNQPQH
TRBV11-2	-	ASSLDGRTGFHEQY
TRBV25-1	TRBJ2-7	ASSSRGRPLSEQY
TRBV6-6	TRBJ1-1	ASSSGLDPAF
TRBV19	TRBJ2-1	ASSIVSGGIYNEQF
TRBV11-3	TRBJ1-2	ASSLLGRDGYT
TRBV4-2	TRBJ2-5	ASSQSFQPGETQY
TRBV25-1	TRBJ1-1	ASTGGGFPAF
TRBV29-1	TRBJ2-1	SVEGREAYLEQF
TRBV29-1	TRBJ1-1	SAFDREAF
TRBV28	TRBJ2-1	ASRPAGGYNEQF
TRBV29-1	TRBJ2-2	SGLYGAGPNTGELF